This TCR beta chain was recorded in a study of T cells in Graves' hyperthyroidism and ophthalmopathy. Findings and limits, study-wide: Clonotypes that were expanded in thyroid above 0.001 mostly appeared in blood too.

About this clonotype: Its antigen remains unidentified.

At least 3 on the Clinical Activity Score was recorded for ophthalmopathy patients, who also had NOSPECS grade at least 4 and duration under 3 months. Amplified TCR beta CDR3 regions derived from RNA transcripts. The HTBI primer set was used in a first-round RT-PCR of the TCR CDR3. TCRdb reprocessed the multiplex PCR reads via MiXCR and lists one record per CDR3 protein. The sample carries 500,000 to 650,000 distinct CDR3 sequences, roughly a sixth recorded once. CDR3 length equals 15 residues. In germline, CDR1 is DFQATT, CDR2 SNEGSKA (reference sequence). The V end lost 1 base, the J end lost 5 bases, and 17 bases lay between the germline ends.

Sequenced sample: blood. V usage is TRBV20-1 and J usage is TRBJ2-5; perhaps D is TRBD1 or TRBD2 (7 bases each). This receptor was obtained from a woman between 18 and 29 years old with Graves' ophthalmopathy. DNA for the CDR3: TGCAGTGCTAGAGGGTGGGGAGGGGGCTGGGAGACCCAGTACTTC. This translates into CSARGWGGGWETQYF.